The 23 T cell receptor beta chains in this list originate from one sample, sequenced in a study of human T cells and chemical hapten exposure. As to time point: patch test 1, 2 weeks after DPC sensitization. As for treatment: therapeutic diphenylcyclopropenone sensitization with weekly scalp DPC. TCRdb passed the RACE reads through MiXCR, listing each CDR3 protein once. The sample shows about 81,000 distinct CDR3 sequences, around 7.8% of them seen only once. The input for sequencing was whole blood, taken in connection with sensitization to the hapten diphenylcyclopropenone (DPC). Receptors were obtained from a woman aged 25-40 years with alopecia areata. Some clones in this sample may be carry-over from other donors' samples.

This clonotype showed up many times. The chain joins TRBV14 to TRBJ2-1, with a weak D call TRBD2 (6 bases). The CDR3 extends over 12 amino acids. CDR1 and CDR2 from the germline V gene are SGHDN and FVKESK. Trimming took off 6 bases at V and 7 bases at J, with 10 bases between the two ends. CDR3 residues: CASRRGWNEQFF. CDR3 DNA sequence: TGTGCCAGCAGGCGGGGTTGGAATGAGCAGTTCTTC.

This clonotype was observed a handful of times. This chain links TRBV18 with TRBJ2-6; 7 nucleotides match TRBD1. Germline V CDR1 and CDR2: KGHSH, LQKENI. The CDR3 is made up of 19 amino acids. V trimming: 1 base; J trimming: 4 bases; junction bases outside the gene matches: 13. This CDR3 is CASSPHFGQECSGANVLTF. In DNA, the CDR3 is TGTGCCAGCTCACCACACTTCGGACAGGAATGTTCCGGGGCCAACGTCCTGACTTTC.

This clonotype has a count of ten or more. The chain couples TRBV20-1 to TRBJ1-2; D is possibly TRBD1 (5 bases). CDR3 length equals 16 residues. V lost 6 bases, J lost 6 bases, and 26 bases lay in between. The germline gives CDR1 DFQATT, CDR2 SNEGSKA (reference sequence). CDR3 region: CSAPLGRATRLNGYTF. As DNA, the CDR3 is TGCAGTGCCCCCCTGGGCAGGGCTACCCGACTCAATGGCTACACCTTC.

This clonotype was counted ten times or more. The chain employs TRBV20-1 and TRBJ1-1; D ambiguous. The length of the CDR3 is 14 residues. Germline CDR1 DFQATT, CDR2 SNEGSKA (reference sequence). V was pared by 2 bases and J by 0 bases, with 10 bases between. The DNA for the CDR3 is TGCAGTGCTAGATATCCAATTCTGAACACTGAAGCTTTCTTT. Its translation is CSARYPILNTEAFF.

This rearrangement joins TRBV29-1 to TRBJ2-3, with D perhaps given as TRBD1 or TRBD2 (5 bases each). The CDR3 loop spans 11 amino acids. The germline V gene encodes CDR1 SQVTM and CDR2 ANQGSEA. V lost 5 bases and J lost 6, with 9 bases in between. This CDR3 is CSVRGSDTQYF. The CDR3 DNA follows: TGCAGCGTTCGGGGCTCGGATACGCAGTATTTT.

The chain links TRBV15 to TRBJ2-5; the D gene is possibly TRBD2 (7 bases). V was pared by 0 bases and J by 4 bases, with 12 bases between. The germline V gene has CDR1 LNHNV and CDR2 YYDKDF (reference sequence). CDR3 length: 15 residues. CDR3 region: CATSRDTGGRETQYF. DNA for the CDR3: TGTGCCACCAGCAGAGATACGGGGGGCCGAGAGACCCAGTACTTC.

This clonotype was recorded many times. This chain joins TRBV7-9 and TRBJ2-5, with a weak D call TRBD2 (6 bases). The CDR3 has 13 amino acids. Germline V gene data show CDR1 as SEHNR and CDR2 as FQNEAQ (reference sequence). Trimming took off 6 bases at V and 1 base at J, with 9 bases between the two ends. This CDR3 reads CASREGVQETQYF. For the CDR3, the DNA is TGTGCCAGCAGGGAGGGAGTCCAAGAGACCCAGTACTTC. The variable domain in full, completed from reference TRBV7-9 and TRBJ2-5, reads DTGVSQNPRHKITKRGQNVTFRCDPISEHNRLYWYRQTLGQGPEFLTYFQNEAQLEKSRLLSDRFSAERPKGSFSTLEIQRTEQGDSAMYLCASREGVQETQYFGPGTRLLVL.

This clonotype was recorded at least ten times. The chain couples TRBV7-9 to TRBJ2-7; 8 bases are a match to TRBD1. Germline lookup yields CDR1 SEHNR and CDR2 FQNEAQ (reference sequence). This CDR3 has 14 amino acids. V lost 4 bases to trimming and J lost 1 base; unmatched junction nucleotides: 3. The CDR3 is CASSSDRVSYEQYF. In DNA, the CDR3 is TGTGCCAGCAGCTCGGACAGGGTTTCCTACGAGCAGTACTTC.

This clonotype was recorded at least ten times. This sequence joins TRBV11-1 and TRBJ2-2; unclear D gene. The CDR3 runs 13 residues. Trimming pared 3 bases from V and 1 base from J, leaving 3 bases between. The germline CDR1 and CDR2 sequences are SGHAT and FQDESV (reference sequence). CDR3 loop: CASSFVNTGELFF. CDR3 nucleotides: TGTGCCAGCAGCTTCGTGAACACCGGGGAGCTGTTTTTT. Looking up the rest from reference TRBV11-1 and TRBJ2-2 gives the full variable domain: EAEVAQSPRYKITEKSQAVAFWCDPISGHATLYWYRQILGQGPELLVQFQDESVVDDSQLPKDRFSAERLKGVDSTLKIQPAELGDSAMYLCASSFVNTGELFFGEGSRLTVL.

This clonotype was observed a handful of times. The V and J genes are TRBV6-5 and TRBJ2-7; 12 bases align to TRBD2. The CDR3 totals 16 residues. Germline V gene sequence: CDR1 MNHEY, CDR2 SVGAGI. The V segment lost 5 bases and the J segment 2 bases; nucleotides outside the gene matches: 7. The CDR3: CASSKLAGGFPYEQYF. Written as DNA, the CDR3 is TGTGCCAGCAGTAAACTAGCGGGGGGTTTTCCCTACGAGCAGTACTTC.

This clonotype turned up a few times. The chain uses TRBV18 and TRBJ1-2; D unresolved. In germline, CDR1 is KGHSH, CDR2 LQKENI. CDR3 length: 14 amino acids. The V and J ends lost 3 bases and 3 bases respectively, with 11 bases between them. CDR3 sequence: CASSPSEGHYGYTF. CDR3 in DNA: TGTGCCAGCTCACCCTCGGAGGGTCACTATGGCTACACCTTC.

In its sample, this clonotype was seen many times. V and J are TRBV3-1 and TRBJ2-5, with 7 bases fitting TRBD2. This CDR3 has 14 residues. V shed 5 bases, J shed 3 bases, and the junction held 6 bases outside the gene matches. From germline, CDR1 is LGHDT and CDR2 YNNKEL (reference sequence). CDR3 nucleotides: TGTGCCAGCAGCTCCTACAGCGGGGAAGAGACCCAGTACTTC. Its protein product is CASSSYSGEETQYF.

This clonotype was observed at least ten times. The rearrangement uses TRBV7-9 and TRBJ1-1; 11 bases fit TRBD1. CDR1 and CDR2 from the germline V gene are SEHNR and FQNEAQ (reference sequence). This CDR3 is 17 amino acids long. With 1 base clipped from V and 10 bases from J, the junction kept 14 bases outside the gene matches. CDR3 region: CASSLGGQGVQSPGAFF. CDR3 bases: TGTGCCAGCAGCTTAGGGGGACAGGGGGTACAAAGCCCGGGAGCTTTCTTT.

This clonotype was counted many times. The CDR3 loop is CASSYPRRGLADNEQFF. CDR3 DNA sequence: TGTGCCAGCAGTTACCCCAGGCGGGGATTGGCCGATAATGAGCAGTTCTTC. V is TRBV6-2 or TRBV6-3 and J is TRBJ2-1, with D possibly TRBD2 on 6 matching bases. CDR1 is MNHEY, CDR2 SVGEGT, per germline. The CDR3 loop spans 17 amino acids. Trimming took 2 bases from V and 7 from J, leaving 21 bases between them.

Ten or more counts support this clonotype. The chain couples TRBV5-8 to TRBJ1-5, with TRBD1 matching over 9 bases. CDR3 length: 16 residues. V dropped 3 bases and J dropped 2; count of bases not matched to a gene: 6. Germline CDR1 SGHTS, CDR2 YDEGEE. The CDR3, as DNA: TGTGCCAGCAGCTCAGGGACAGGGATTGGCAATCAGCCCCAGCATTTT. It translates to CASSSGTGIGNQPQHF.

On this clonotype itself: Just one base apart from a much larger clone, this may be a read error. This chain uses TRBV7-2 with TRBJ1-2; D may be TRBD1 (5 bases). The CDR3 is 16 amino acids. CDR1 is SGHTA and CDR2 is FQGNSA in the germline V gene. CDR3 sequence: CASSLLADSIDYDYTF. The CDR3 nucleotides read TGTGCCAGCAGCTTACTAGCCGACAGCATCGACTATGACTACACCTTC.

This clonotype has only a few counts. The chain carries TRBV12-3 or TRBV12-4 and TRBJ1-6; a possible D gene is TRBD1 (6 bases). V was clipped by 2 bases and J by 10 bases, with 18 bases between them. The CDR3 sequence is 16 residues long. In DNA, the CDR3 is TGTGCCAGCAGTTTAAGTAGGGGGGGTCGGCGATCACCCCTCCACTTT. Translation: CASSLSRGGRRSPLHF.

This clonotype was observed a few times. CDR3 amino acids: CSAPKQDSLDTQYF. CDR3 DNA sequence: TGCAGTGCTCCAAAGCAGGACTCACTAGATACGCAGTATTTT. The chain has TRBV20-1 and TRBJ2-3; a possible D gene is TRBD2 (5 bases). Germline values: CDR1 DFQATT, CDR2 SNEGSKA (reference sequence). Trimming took off 5 bases at V and 5 bases at J, with 17 bases between the two ends. This CDR3 region has 14 residues.

In its sample, this clonotype was seen many times. This rearrangement joins TRBV6-1 to TRBJ2-1; 9 bases line up with TRBD1. The trim removed 10 bases at V and 8 bases at J, leaving 12 bases unmatched. Germline lookup yields CDR1 MNHNS and CDR2 SASEGT. The CDR3 spans 14 residues. This CDR3 reads CATRGDRDTDEQFF. For the CDR3, the DNA is TGTGCCACGAGGGGGGACAGGGACACCGATGAGCAGTTCTTC.

This clonotype has a handful of counts. The V call is TRBV6-5, the J call TRBJ1-2; possible D gene TRBD1, 6 bases. The ends were cut back, 6 bases at V and 4 bases at J, with 12 bases in the middle. CDR1 and CDR2 (germline): MNHEY, SVGAGI. The CDR3 contains 13 residues. CDR3 in amino acids: CASRTGLPYGYTF. CDR3 coding DNA: TGTGCCAGCAGAACAGGGTTGCCCTATGGCTACACCTTC.

This clonotype was counted a few times. The CDR3 sequence: CATSRDTGIPIYF. CDR3 DNA sequence: TGTGCCACCAGCAGAGATACGGGGATCCCCATATATTTT. J is TRBJ1-3 and V is TRBV15; unclear D gene. V shed 0 bases and J shed 11 bases, with 11 bases lying between them. Germline V gene data show CDR1 as LNHNV and CDR2 as YYDKDF (reference sequence). The CDR3 sequence is 13 residues long.

This clonotype was counted ten times or more. The V call is TRBV7-2, the J call TRBJ2-5; D remains unclear. The V gene lost 3 bases and the J gene lost 4 bases, with 6 bases spanning the gap. Germline CDR1 is SGHTA and CDR2 is FQGNSA. CDR3 length: 12 residues. The chain's CDR3 is CASSLTRETQYF. DNA of the CDR3: TGTGCCAGCAGCTTGACTCGAGAGACCCAGTACTTC.

The V call is TRBV5-1, the J call TRBJ1-1, with a weak D call TRBD1 (6 bases). The CDR3 loop spans 15 amino acids. With 2 bases removed from V and 3 bases from J, the gap between germline ends came to 14 bases. Germline CDR1 and CDR2: SGHRS and YFSETQ. CDR3 in amino acids: CASSLQQGSYTEAFF. CDR3 nucleotides: TGCGCCAGCAGCTTACAACAGGGCTCGTACACTGAAGCTTTCTTT.